The clone carrying this T cell receptor (beta chain) was seen at least ten times. Its matching antigen is unknown. This sample was included in a study of T-cell reconstitution after alpha-beta-depleted transplantation in children. General observations from the study: Several hundred expanded graft clones reportedly supplied alpha-beta T cells about two months after transplant. Surviving recipient T cells and intrathymic progenitors accounted for some patients' high TCRbeta diversity at day 60. Among T cells one year after transplant, newly produced cells accounted for most counts and diversity.

Unique molecular identifiers were incorporated when the TCRbeta library was constructed. TCRdb reprocessed the PCR reads via MiXCR and lists one record per CDR3 protein. Of about 110,000 distinct CDR3 sequences listed, approximately 6.4% are singletons. The CDR3 extends over 16 amino acids. Germline values: CDR1 SGHRS, CDR2 YFSETQ. V lost 0 bases and J 1 base, leaving 13 bases between the germline ends. Source: PBMCs, mostly from graft donor cells, taken 360 days after TCRalphabeta/CD19-depleted stem cell transplant. V and J are TRBV5-1 and TRBJ1-2; D is perhaps TRBD1 (6 bases). The source of this sequence is a male patient aged 2-9 years who had a stem cell transplant for acute lymphoblastic leukemia, so the T cells may come from the graft donor. The CDR3 nucleotides read TGCGCCAGCAGCTTGGCAAGCAGGGGACATAACTATGGCTACACCTTC. This gives the protein CASSLASRGHNYGYTF.